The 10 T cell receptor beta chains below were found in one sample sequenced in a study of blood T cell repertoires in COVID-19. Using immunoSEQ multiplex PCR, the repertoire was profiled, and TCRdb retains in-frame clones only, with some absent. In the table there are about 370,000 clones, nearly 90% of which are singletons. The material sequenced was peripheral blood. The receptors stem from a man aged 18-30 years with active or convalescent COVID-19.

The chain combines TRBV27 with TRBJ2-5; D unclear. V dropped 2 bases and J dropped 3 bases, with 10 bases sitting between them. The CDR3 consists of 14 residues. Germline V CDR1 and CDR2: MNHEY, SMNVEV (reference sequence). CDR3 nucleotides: TGTGCCAGCAGTTTAACGGAGATGGAAGAGACCCAGTACTTC. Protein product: CASSLTEMEETQYF.

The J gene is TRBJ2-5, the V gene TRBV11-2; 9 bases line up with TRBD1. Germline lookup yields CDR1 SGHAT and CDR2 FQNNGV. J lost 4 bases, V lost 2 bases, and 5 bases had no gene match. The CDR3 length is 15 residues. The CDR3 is CASSLHRGRSETQYF. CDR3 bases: TGTGCCAGCAGCTTACACAGGGGGCGCTCAGAGACCCAGTACTTC.

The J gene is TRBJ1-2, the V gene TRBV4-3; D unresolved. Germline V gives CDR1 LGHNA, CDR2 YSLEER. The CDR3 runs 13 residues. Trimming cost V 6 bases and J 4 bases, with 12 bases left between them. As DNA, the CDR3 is TGCGCCAGCAGTCCCACAGAAGGCTATGGCTACACCTTC. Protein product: CASSPTEGYGYTF.

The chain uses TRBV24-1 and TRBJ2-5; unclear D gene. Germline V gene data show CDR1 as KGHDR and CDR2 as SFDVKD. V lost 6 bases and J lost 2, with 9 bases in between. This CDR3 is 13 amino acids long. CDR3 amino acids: CATSQDGQETQYF. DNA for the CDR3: TGTGCCACCAGTCAAGACGGGCAAGAGACCCAGTACTTC.

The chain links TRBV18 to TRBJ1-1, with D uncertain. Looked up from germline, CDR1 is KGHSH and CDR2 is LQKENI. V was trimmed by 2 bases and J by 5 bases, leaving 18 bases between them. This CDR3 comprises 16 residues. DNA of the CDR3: TGTGCCAGCTCACCAAGTCGAGGGTCAAGCACGACTGAAGCTTTCTTT. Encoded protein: CASSPSRGSSTTEAFF.

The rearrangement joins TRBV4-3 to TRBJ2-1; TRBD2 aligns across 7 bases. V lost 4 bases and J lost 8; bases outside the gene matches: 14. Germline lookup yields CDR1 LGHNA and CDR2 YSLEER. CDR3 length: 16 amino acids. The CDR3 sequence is CASSPGPSGRGYEQFF. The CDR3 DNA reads TGCGCCAGCAGCCCTGGCCCTAGCGGAAGAGGTTATGAGCAGTTCTTC.

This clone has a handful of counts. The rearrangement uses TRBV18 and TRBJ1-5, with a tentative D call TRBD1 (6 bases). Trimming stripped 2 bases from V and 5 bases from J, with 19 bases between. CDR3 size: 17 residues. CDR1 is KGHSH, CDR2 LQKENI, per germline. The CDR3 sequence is CASSPTVPGEGDQPQHF. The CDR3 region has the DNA TGTGCCAGCTCACCAACTGTCCCAGGGGAAGGGGATCAGCCCCAGCATTTT.

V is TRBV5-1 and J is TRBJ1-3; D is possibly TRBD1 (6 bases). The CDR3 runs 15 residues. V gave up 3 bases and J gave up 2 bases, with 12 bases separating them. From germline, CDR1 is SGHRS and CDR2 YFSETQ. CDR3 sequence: CASSSEAGAGNTIYF. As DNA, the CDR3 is TGCGCCAGCAGCTCGGAGGCAGGGGCTGGAAACACCATATATTTT.

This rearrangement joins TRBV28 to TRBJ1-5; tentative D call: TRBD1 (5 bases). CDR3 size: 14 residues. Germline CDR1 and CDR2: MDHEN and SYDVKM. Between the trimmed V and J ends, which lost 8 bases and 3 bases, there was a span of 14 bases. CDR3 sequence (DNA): TGTGCCAGCGCAACGGGACTGACCAATCAGCCCCAGCATTTT. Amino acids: CASATGLTNQPQHF.

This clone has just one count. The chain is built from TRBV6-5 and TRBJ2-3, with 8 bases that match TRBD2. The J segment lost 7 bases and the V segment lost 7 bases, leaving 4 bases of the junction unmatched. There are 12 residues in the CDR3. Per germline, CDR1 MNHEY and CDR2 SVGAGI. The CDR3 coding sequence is TGTGCCAGCAACGGGGGGGGAAATACGCAGTATTTT. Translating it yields CASNGGGNTQYF.